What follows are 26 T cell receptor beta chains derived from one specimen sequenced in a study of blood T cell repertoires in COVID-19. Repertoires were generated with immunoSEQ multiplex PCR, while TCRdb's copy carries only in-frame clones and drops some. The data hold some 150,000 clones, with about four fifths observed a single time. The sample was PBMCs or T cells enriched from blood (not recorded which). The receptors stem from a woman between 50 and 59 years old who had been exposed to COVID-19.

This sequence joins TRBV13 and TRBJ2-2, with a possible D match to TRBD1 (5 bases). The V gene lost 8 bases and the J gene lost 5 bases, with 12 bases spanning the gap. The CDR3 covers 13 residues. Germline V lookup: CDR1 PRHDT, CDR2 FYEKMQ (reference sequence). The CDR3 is CASLFRGTGELFF. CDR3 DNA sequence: TGTGCCAGCCTCTTTAGGGGAACCGGGGAGCTGTTTTTT.

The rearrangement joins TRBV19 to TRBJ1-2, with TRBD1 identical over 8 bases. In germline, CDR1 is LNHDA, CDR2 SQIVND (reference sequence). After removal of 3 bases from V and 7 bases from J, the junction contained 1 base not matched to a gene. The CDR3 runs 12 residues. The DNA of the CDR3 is TGTGCCAGTAGTATCCAGGGGGCTGGCTACACCTTC. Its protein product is CASSIQGAGYTF.

CDR3 sequence (DNA): TGTGCCAGCAGTTTAAGAGGACTGAACAACAATGAGCAGTTCTTC. This gives the protein CASSLRGLNNNEQFF. The rearrangement joins TRBV28 to TRBJ2-1; possibly TRBD2 for D (5 bases). V was shortened by 2 bases and J by 5 bases, with 13 bases between the two germline ends. This CDR3 has 15 amino acids. Germline CDR1 and CDR2: MDHEN and SYDVKM.

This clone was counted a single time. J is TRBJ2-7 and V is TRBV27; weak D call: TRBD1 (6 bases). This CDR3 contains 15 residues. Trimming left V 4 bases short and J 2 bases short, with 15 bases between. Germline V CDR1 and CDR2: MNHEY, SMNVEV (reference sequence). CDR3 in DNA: TGTGCCAGCAGTTCGGCTTTGACAGGAACCTACGAGCAGTACTTC. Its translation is CASSSALTGTYEQYF.

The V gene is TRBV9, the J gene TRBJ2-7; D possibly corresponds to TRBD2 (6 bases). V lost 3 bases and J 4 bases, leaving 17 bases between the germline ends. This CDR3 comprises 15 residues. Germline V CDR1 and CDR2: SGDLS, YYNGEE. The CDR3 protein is CASSAGDGGGYEQYF. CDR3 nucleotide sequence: TGTGCCAGCAGCGCGGGGGACGGCGGCGGGTACGAGCAGTACTTC.

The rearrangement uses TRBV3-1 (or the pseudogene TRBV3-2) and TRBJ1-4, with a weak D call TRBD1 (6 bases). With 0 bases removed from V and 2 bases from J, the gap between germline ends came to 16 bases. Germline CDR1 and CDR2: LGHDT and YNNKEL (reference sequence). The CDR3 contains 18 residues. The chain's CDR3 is CASSQDRVHRATNEKLFF. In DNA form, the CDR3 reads TGTGCCAGCAGCCAAGATCGGGTCCACAGGGCGACTAATGAAAAACTGTTTTTT.

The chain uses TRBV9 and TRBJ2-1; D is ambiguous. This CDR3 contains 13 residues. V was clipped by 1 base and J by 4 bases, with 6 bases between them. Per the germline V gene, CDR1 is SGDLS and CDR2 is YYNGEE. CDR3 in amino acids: CASSVTAYNEQFF. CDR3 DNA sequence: TGTGCCAGCAGCGTAACAGCTTACAATGAGCAGTTCTTC.

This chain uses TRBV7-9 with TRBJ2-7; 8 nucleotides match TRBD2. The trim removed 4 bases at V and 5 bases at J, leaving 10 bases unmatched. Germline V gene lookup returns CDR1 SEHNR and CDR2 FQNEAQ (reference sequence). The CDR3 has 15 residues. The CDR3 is CASSSVSGSSHEQYF. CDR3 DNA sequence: TGTGCCAGCAGCTCAGTCAGCGGGAGCTCGCACGAGCAGTACTTC.

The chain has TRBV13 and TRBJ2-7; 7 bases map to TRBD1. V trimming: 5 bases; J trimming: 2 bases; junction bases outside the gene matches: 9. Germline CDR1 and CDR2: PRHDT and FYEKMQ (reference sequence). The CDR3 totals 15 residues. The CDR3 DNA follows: TGTGCCAGCAGCCTCCTCGGGCAGGGGGCCTACGAGCAGTACTTC. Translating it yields CASSLLGQGAYEQYF.

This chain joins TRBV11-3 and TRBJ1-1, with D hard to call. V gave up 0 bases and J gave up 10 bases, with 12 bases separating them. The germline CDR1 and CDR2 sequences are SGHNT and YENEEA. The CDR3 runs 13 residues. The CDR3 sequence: CASSLDVQSGAFF. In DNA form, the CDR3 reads TGTGCCAGCAGCTTAGACGTCCAATCGGGAGCTTTCTTT.

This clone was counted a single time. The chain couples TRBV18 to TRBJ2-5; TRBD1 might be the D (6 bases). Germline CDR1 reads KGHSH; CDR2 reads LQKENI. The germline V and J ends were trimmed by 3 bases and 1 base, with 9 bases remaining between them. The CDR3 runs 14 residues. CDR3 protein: CASSPRQAQETQYF. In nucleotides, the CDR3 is TGTGCCAGCTCACCCCGACAGGCCCAAGAGACCCAGTACTTC. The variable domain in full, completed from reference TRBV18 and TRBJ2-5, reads NAGVMQNPRHLVRRRGQEARLRCSPMKGHSHVYWYRQLPEEGLKFMVYLQKENIIDESGMPKERFSAEFPKEGPSILRIQQVVRGDSAAYFCASSPRQAQETQYFGPGTRLLVL.

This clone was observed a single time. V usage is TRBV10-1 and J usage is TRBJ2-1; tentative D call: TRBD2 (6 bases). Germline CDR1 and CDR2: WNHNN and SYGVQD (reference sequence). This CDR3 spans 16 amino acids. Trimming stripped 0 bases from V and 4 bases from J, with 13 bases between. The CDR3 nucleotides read TGCGCCAGCAGTGAGTCGAAGGGGAGCGGGTACAATGAGCAGTTCTTC. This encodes CASSESKGSGYNEQFF.

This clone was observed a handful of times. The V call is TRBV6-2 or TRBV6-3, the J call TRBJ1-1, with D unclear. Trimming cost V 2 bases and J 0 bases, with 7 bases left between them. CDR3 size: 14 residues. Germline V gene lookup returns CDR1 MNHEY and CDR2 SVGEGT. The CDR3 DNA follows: TGTGCCAGCAGTTACGCGGCGATGAACACTGAAGCTTTCTTT. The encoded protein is CASSYAAMNTEAFF.

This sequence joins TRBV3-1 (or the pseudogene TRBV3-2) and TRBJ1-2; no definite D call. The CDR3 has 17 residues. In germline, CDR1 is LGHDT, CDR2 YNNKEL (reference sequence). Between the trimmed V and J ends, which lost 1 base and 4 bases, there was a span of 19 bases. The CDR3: CASSQVFPPLSFYGYTF. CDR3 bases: TGTGCCAGCAGCCAAGTGTTTCCGCCTTTGAGCTTCTATGGCTACACCTTC.

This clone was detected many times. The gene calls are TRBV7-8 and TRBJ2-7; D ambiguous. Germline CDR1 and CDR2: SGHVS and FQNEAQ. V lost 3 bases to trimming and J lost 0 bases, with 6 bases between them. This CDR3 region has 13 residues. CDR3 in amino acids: CASSFTSSYEQYF. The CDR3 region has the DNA TGTGCCAGCAGCTTTACCAGCTCCTACGAGCAGTACTTC.

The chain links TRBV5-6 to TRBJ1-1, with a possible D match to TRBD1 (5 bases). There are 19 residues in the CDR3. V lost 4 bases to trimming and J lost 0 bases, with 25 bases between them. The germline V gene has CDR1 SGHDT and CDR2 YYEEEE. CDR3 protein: CASSLYYITRQLVNTEAFF. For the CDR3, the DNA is TGTGCCAGCAGCCTATATTATATAACTCGACAGCTAGTGAACACTGAAGCTTTCTTT.

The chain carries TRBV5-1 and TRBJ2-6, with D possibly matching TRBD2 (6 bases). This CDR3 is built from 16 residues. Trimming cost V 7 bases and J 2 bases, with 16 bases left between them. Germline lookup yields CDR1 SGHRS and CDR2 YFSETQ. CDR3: CASSLRESAGANVLTF. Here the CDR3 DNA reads TGCGCCAGCTCGCTACGGGAGAGTGCTGGGGCCAACGTCCTGACTTTC.

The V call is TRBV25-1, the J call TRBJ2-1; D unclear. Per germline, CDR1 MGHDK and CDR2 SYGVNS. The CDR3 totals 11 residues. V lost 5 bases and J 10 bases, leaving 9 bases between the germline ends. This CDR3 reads CASSRLSEQFF. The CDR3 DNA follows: TGTGCCAGCAGTCGTTTAAGCGAGCAGTTCTTC.

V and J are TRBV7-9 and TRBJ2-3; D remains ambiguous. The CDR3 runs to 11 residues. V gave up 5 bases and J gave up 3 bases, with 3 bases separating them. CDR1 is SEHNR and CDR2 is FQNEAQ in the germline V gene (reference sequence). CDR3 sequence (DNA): TGTGCCAGCAGCCCAACAGATACGCAGTATTTT. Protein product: CASSPTDTQYF.

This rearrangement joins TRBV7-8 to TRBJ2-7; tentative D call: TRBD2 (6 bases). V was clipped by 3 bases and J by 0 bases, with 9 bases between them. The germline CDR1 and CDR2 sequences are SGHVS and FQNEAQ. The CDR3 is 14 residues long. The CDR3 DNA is TGTGCCAGCAGCTTTGGGGGGTTCTCCTACGAGCAGTACTTC. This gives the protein CASSFGGFSYEQYF.

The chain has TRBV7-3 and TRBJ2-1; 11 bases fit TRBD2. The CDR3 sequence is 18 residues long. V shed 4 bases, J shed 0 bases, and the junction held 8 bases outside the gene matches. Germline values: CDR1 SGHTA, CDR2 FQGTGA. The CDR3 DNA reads TGTGCCAGCAGCTCATCCTCGGGACTAGCGGCCTCCTACAATGAGCAGTTCTTC. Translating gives CASSSSSGLAASYNEQFF.

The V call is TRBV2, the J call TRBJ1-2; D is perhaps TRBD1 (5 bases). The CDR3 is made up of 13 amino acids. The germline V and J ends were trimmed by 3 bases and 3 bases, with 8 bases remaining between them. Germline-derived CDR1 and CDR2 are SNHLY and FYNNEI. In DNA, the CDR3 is TGTGCCAGCAGTGACGGCAGGGACTATGGCTACACCTTC. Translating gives CASSDGRDYGYTF.

The CDR3 DNA reads TGTGCCAGCAGCGTAGGAATGACAGGGCGAGGAGAGACCCAGTACTTC. Residues: CASSVGMTGRGETQYF. The rearrangement uses TRBV9 and TRBJ2-5, with TRBD1 identical over 7 bases. V lost 0 bases, J lost 4 bases, and 9 bases stayed unmatched. The CDR3 has 16 amino acids. Per germline, CDR1 SGDLS and CDR2 YYNGEE.

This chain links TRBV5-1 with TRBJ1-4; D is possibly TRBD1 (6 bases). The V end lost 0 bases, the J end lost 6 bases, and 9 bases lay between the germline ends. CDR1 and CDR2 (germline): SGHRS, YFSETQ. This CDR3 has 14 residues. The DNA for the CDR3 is TGCGCCAGCAGCTTGGGACAGGCCCATGAAAAACTGTTTTTT. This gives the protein CASSLGQAHEKLFF.

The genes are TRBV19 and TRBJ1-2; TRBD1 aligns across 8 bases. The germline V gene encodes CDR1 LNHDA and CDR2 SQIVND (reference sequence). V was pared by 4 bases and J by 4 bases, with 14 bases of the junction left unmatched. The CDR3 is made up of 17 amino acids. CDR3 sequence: CASSRAPATGEGYGYTF. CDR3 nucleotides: TGTGCCAGTAGTAGGGCCCCGGCGACAGGGGAGGGCTATGGCTACACCTTC.

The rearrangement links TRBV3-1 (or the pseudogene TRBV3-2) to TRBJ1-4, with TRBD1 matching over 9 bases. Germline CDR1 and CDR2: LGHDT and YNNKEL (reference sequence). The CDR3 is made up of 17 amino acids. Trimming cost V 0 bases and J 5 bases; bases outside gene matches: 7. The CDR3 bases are TGTGCCAGCAGCCAAGATCGCGGGACAGGGATGAATGAAAAACTGTTTTTT. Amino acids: CASSQDRGTGMNEKLFF.